The 11 T cell receptor beta chains given below trace back to one sample, sequenced in a study of shared clonotypes between healthy human individuals. Only in-frame clones appear in the TCRdb table, and some are missing; sequencing was by immunoSEQ multiplex PCR. The data show about 2.4 million clones, around nine tenths seen once. The sample consisted of naive CD4+ T cells sorted from blood. Subset given: CD45RA+ positively selected. Receptor source: a man in his late teens or twenties in good health.

This chain connects TRBV6-6 to TRBJ1-3; the D is unclear. The germline V gene has CDR1 MNHNY and CDR2 SVGAGI (reference sequence). V was clipped by 2 bases and J by 10 bases, with 6 bases between them. This CDR3 has 11 amino acids. The CDR3 region has the DNA TGTGCCAGCAGTTACCGGTGGACCATATATTTT. Amino acid sequence: CASSYRWTIYF.

This CDR3 reads CASSLAGRENEQYF. In DNA, the CDR3 is TGCGCCAGCAGCTTGGCCGGCAGGGAAAACGAGCAGTACTTC. The gene calls are TRBV5-1 and TRBJ2-7, with D tentatively TRBD1 (5 bases). In germline, CDR1 is SGHRS, CDR2 YFSETQ. This CDR3 comprises 14 residues. Deletions cut 0 bases from V and 5 bases from J, with 12 bases between.

The V call is TRBV6-1, the J call TRBJ1-3; tentative D call: TRBD1 (5 bases). V was pared by 3 bases and J by 0 bases, with 9 bases between. The CDR3 sequence is 15 residues long. Germline V lookup: CDR1 MNHNS, CDR2 SASEGT. The CDR3 spells CASSDQGISGNTIYF. CDR3 bases: TGTGCCAGCAGTGACCAGGGCATCTCTGGAAACACCATATATTTT.

The genes are TRBV25-1 and TRBJ1-1; no reliable D call. V lost 2 bases and J 1 base, leaving 8 bases between the germline ends. Germline CDR1 is MGHDK and CDR2 is SYGVNS. The CDR3 has 14 residues. The CDR3 region has the DNA TGTGCCAGCAGTGAAAGAGGGTCGAACACTGAAGCTTTCTTT. The encoded protein is CASSERGSNTEAFF.

J is TRBJ1-6 and V is TRBV6-5; a possible D gene is TRBD1 (5 bases). V lost 6 bases and J lost 6, with 15 bases in between. The V gene's germline CDR1 is MNHEY and CDR2 SVGAGI. The CDR3 loop spans 15 amino acids. This chain's CDR3 is CASSRDFRGNSPLHF. Written as DNA, the CDR3 is TGTGCCAGCAGCCGGGACTTTCGTGGTAATTCACCCCTCCACTTT.

This clone occurred once. V usage is TRBV6-6 and J usage is TRBJ2-1, with 7 positions matching TRBD2. Germline V lookup: CDR1 MNHNY, CDR2 SVGAGI (reference sequence). V dropped 10 bases and J dropped 4; count of bases not matched to a gene: 10. The CDR3 spans 14 residues. The DNA for the CDR3 is TGTGCCATCAAAGCGGGACCCCTATACAATGAGCAGTTCTTC. It specifies CAIKAGPLYNEQFF.

The chain combines TRBV5-8 with TRBJ2-2, with no clear D. CDR1 is SGHTS and CDR2 is YDEGEE in the germline V gene. The ends were cut back, 0 bases at V and 4 bases at J, with 13 bases in the middle. The CDR3 is 16 amino acids. CDR3 residues: CASSLGRAGPTGELFF. The CDR3 coding sequence is TGTGCCAGCAGCTTGGGACGGGCCGGCCCCACCGGGGAGCTGTTTTTT.

The chain carries TRBV18 and TRBJ1-2; D unresolved. Trimming removed 1 base from V and 6 bases from J, with 9 bases in between. CDR1 is KGHSH, CDR2 LQKENI, per germline. The CDR3 is 13 amino acids. The CDR3 spells CASSPLVMDGYTF. CDR3 nucleotides: TGTGCCAGCTCACCACTCGTTATGGATGGCTACACCTTC.

The V gene is TRBV10-3, the J gene TRBJ1-2, with 12 bases aligning to TRBD1. V shed 6 bases and J 6 bases; nucleotides not matched to a gene: 8. CDR3 length equals 15 residues. Germline V gene lookup returns CDR1 ENHRY and CDR2 SYGVKD. The CDR3 bases are TGTGCCATCAGGGCCCGGGACAGGGGGCTTCATGGCTACACCTTC. Residues: CAIRARDRGLHGYTF.

The V gene is TRBV6-1, the J gene TRBJ1-5, with D perhaps TRBD1 (5 bases). The V gene's germline CDR1 is MNHNS and CDR2 SASEGT. The V end was cut by 7 bases, the J end by 9 bases, with 22 bases between. The CDR3 runs to 15 residues. The DNA for the CDR3 is TGTGCCAGCAACATGGGGATCGGGGCGTCAGGGCCCCAGCATTTT. Its protein product is CASNMGIGASGPQHF.

V gene TRBV5-1 combines with J gene TRBJ2-2, with D perhaps being TRBD1 or TRBD2 (6 bases each). The V end lost 1 base, the J end lost 0 bases, and 10 bases lay between the germline ends. The germline V gene has CDR1 SGHRS and CDR2 YFSETQ. The CDR3 has 16 amino acids. CDR3 in DNA: TGCGCCAGCAGCTTGCGGGGGACAACGAACACCGGGGAGCTGTTTTTT. This gives the protein CASSLRGTTNTGELFF. Using reference TRBV5-1 and TRBJ2-2 for the parts outside the CDR3, the full variable domain is KAGVTQTPRYLIKTRGQQVTLSCSPISGHRSVSWYQQTPGQGLQFLFEYFSETQRNKGNFPGRFSGRQFSNSRSEMNVSTLELGDSALYLCASSLRGTTNTGELFFGEGSRLTVL.